The source of this TCR beta chain is a study of CD8 T cells in ankylosing spondylitis. Study observations and caveats: Significant enrichment of disease-linked clones was reportedly seen in matched ankylosing spondylitis synovial fluid. Disease-linked clones bore a CD8+ phenotype, appearing relatively rarely in peripheral blood. Apparently characteristic of ankylosing spondylitis blood was a TCR beta motif (eight highly homologous variants).

The authors made TCR beta libraries by quantitative 5'-RACE with molecular barcodes. MiXCR was run by TCRdb on the 5' RACE reads, yielding one entry per CDR3 protein. The top ten hold about 12% of the sample, which has around 120,000 distinct CDR3 sequences, 24% seen once. By its share, this clonotype is medium-sized. Its cognate antigen is unknown. V lost 1 base to trimming and J lost 8 bases, with 3 bases between them. The CDR3 length is 11 residues. The chain employs TRBV12-3 or TRBV12-4 and TRBJ2-1, with no clear D. This receptor was taken from a male donor with ankylosing spondylitis. Sequencing was performed on synovial fluid, either unsorted or a sorted T cell fraction (not recorded which). This chain's CDR3 is CASSLGHEQFF. The CDR3 DNA reads as TGTGCCAGCAGTTTAGGGCATGAGCAGTTCTTC.